Below are 29 T cell receptor beta chains sequenced from a single sample in a study of blood T cell repertoires in COVID-19. Repertoires were generated with immunoSEQ multiplex PCR, while TCRdb's copy carries only in-frame clones and drops some. The repertoire holds tens of thousands of clones, with around 90% as singletons. The source material was peripheral blood. These TCRs come from a human donor in a cohort sampled during active COVID-19.

J is TRBJ2-1 and V is TRBV15; D might be TRBD1 (6 bases). Germline values: CDR1 LNHNV, CDR2 YYDKDF (reference sequence). V lost 0 bases and J lost 7, with 7 bases in between. The CDR3 spans 13 residues. DNA for the CDR3: TGTGCCACCAGCAGAGACAGGGGAAATGAGCAGTTCTTC. Residues: CATSRDRGNEQFF.

V usage is TRBV7-6 and J usage is TRBJ2-7; TRBD2 aligns across 11 bases. Germline V lookup: CDR1 SGHVS, CDR2 FNYEAQ. The CDR3 consists of 15 residues. The V gene end was trimmed by 4 bases and the J gene end by 7 bases; junction bases not matched to a gene: 9. The CDR3 DNA reads TGTGCCAGCAGCTGGTTAGCGGGGGGGGGAAGTGAGCAGTACTTC. Its translation is CASSWLAGGGSEQYF.

The V and J genes are TRBV27 and TRBJ1-1, with 7 bases lining up with TRBD1. The junction had 5 bases not matched to a gene; V was cut back by 6 bases and J by 7 bases. CDR1 is MNHEY and CDR2 is SMNVEV in the germline V gene (reference sequence). This CDR3 spans 12 amino acids. The CDR3 DNA follows: TGTGCCAGCAGACAGGGGTTGATTGAAGCTTTCTTT. This encodes CASRQGLIEAFF.

The rearrangement uses TRBV6-1 and TRBJ1-2; tentatively, D is TRBD1 (5 bases). There are 14 residues in the CDR3. Germline lookup yields CDR1 MNHNS and CDR2 SASEGT. The V and J ends lost 2 bases and 7 bases respectively, with 14 bases between them. The CDR3: CASSERKSRGGYTF. For the CDR3, the DNA is TGTGCCAGCAGTGAACGGAAGTCTAGGGGTGGCTACACCTTC.

V gene TRBV7-9 combines with J gene TRBJ2-7; 8 positions agree with TRBD1. Germline trimming cut 5 bases from V and 6 bases from J; bases unmatched to any gene: 6. There are 13 residues in the CDR3. Germline lookup yields CDR1 SEHNR and CDR2 FQNEAQ (reference sequence). CDR3 DNA: TGTGCCAGCAGCCCACCGACAGGGGTCGAGCAGTACTTC. Translated, it gives CASSPPTGVEQYF.

This clone was recorded once. The chain couples TRBV11-2 to TRBJ1-5; D perhaps matches TRBD1 (5 bases). The CDR3 spans 13 residues. Germline-derived CDR1 and CDR2 are SGHAT and FQNNGV. V was shortened by 5 bases and J by 6 bases, with 11 bases between the two germline ends. CDR3 sequence reads: CASSPGGGQPQHF. The CDR3 region has the DNA TGTGCCAGCAGCCCGGGGGGGGGTCAGCCCCAGCATTTT.

J is TRBJ1-2 and V is TRBV9; 7 nucleotides line up with TRBD1. CDR3 length: 14 residues. With V trimmed by 0 bases and J by 8 bases, 7 bases remained unmatched. Germline lookup yields CDR1 SGDLS and CDR2 YYNGEE. CDR3 loop: CASSVAPTGRGYTF. The CDR3 bases are TGTGCCAGCAGCGTAGCCCCGACAGGGAGAGGCTACACCTTC.

The rearrangement joins TRBV6-5 to TRBJ2-7; a weak D match, TRBD1 (6 bases). Trimming pared 0 bases from V and 3 bases from J, leaving 15 bases between. Per germline, CDR1 MNHEY and CDR2 SVGAGI. The CDR3 contains 16 residues. The CDR3 protein is CASSYSKSEGDYEQYF. For the CDR3, the DNA is TGTGCCAGCAGTTACTCGAAGTCTGAGGGGGACTACGAGCAGTACTTC.

This sequence joins TRBV5-4 and TRBJ1-2, with 7 bases aligning to TRBD1. The length of the CDR3 is 14 residues. CDR1 is SGHNT and CDR2 is YYREEE in the germline V gene (reference sequence). V shed 0 bases and J 3 bases; nucleotides not matched to a gene: 2. CDR3 residues: CASSLGGTDYGYTF. The CDR3 DNA follows: TGTGCCAGCAGCTTGGGGGGGACAGACTATGGCTACACCTTC. Full variable domain (outside the CDR3, taken from reference TRBV5-4 and TRBJ1-2): ETGVTQSPTHLIKTRGQQVTLRCSSQSGHNTVSWYQQALGQGPQFIFQYYREEENGRGNFPPRFSGLQFPNYSSELNVNALELDDSALYLCASSLGGTDYGYTFGSGTRLTVV.

The chain uses TRBV9 and TRBJ2-1; D remains unclear. The CDR3 spans 16 residues. CDR1 and CDR2 from the germline V gene are SGDLS and YYNGEE. V dropped 0 bases and J dropped 0 bases, with 10 bases sitting between them. The CDR3, as DNA: TGTGCCAGCAGCGTAGCGTCAGCGAGCTCCTACAATGAGCAGTTCTTC. This sequence encodes CASSVASASSYNEQFF.

The genes are TRBV19 and TRBJ1-3; D is possibly TRBD1 (6 bases). This CDR3 region has 14 residues. V dropped 5 bases and J dropped 4 bases, with 12 bases sitting between them. Germline assignment: CDR1 LNHDA and CDR2 SQIVND (reference sequence). CDR3 amino acids: CASSSTGSGNTIYF. As DNA, the CDR3 is TGTGCCAGTAGTTCCACAGGGTCCGGAAACACCATATATTTT.

The chain couples TRBV4-2 to TRBJ1-1, with a tentative D call TRBD1 (5 bases). Deletions cut 4 bases from V and 3 bases from J, with 12 bases between. The germline V gene has CDR1 LGHNA and CDR2 YNFKEQ. There are 14 residues in the CDR3. The CDR3 is CASSRQNKYTEAFF. The DNA for the CDR3 is TGTGCCAGCAGCCGACAGAACAAATACACTGAAGCTTTCTTT.

This chain connects TRBV28 to TRBJ1-2; D ambiguous. CDR1 MDHEN and CDR2 SYDVKM come from the germline V gene. This CDR3 contains 12 residues. V shed 3 bases and J shed 5 bases, with 7 bases lying between them. The CDR3 DNA sequence: TGTGCCAGCAGTTTGGGAGAATATGGCTACACCTTC. This sequence encodes CASSLGEYGYTF.

For the CDR3, the DNA is TGTGCCAGCAGCTACGGCTTAGGAGGGACAGGGGGGTACGAGCAGTACTTC. It is translated as CASSYGLGGTGGYEQYF. This chain joins TRBV7-6 and TRBJ2-7, with 11 nucleotides matching TRBD1. J gave up 4 bases and V 4 bases, and 12 bases lay outside the gene matches. Per germline, CDR1 SGHVS and CDR2 FNYEAQ. This CDR3 is 17 amino acids long.

J is TRBJ1-1 and V is TRBV3-1 (or the pseudogene TRBV3-2), with 9 bases lining up with TRBD1. With V trimmed by 7 bases and J by 1 base, 4 bases remained unmatched. Germline CDR1 reads LGHDT; CDR2 reads YNNKEL (reference sequence). This CDR3 is built from 14 residues. The CDR3 protein is CASNRDRANTEAFF. The CDR3 DNA reads TGTGCCAGCAACCGGGACAGGGCGAACACTGAAGCTTTCTTT.

The rearrangement joins TRBV3-1 (or the pseudogene TRBV3-2) to TRBJ1-6; TRBD1 aligns across 9 bases. This CDR3 has 15 residues. Germline V lookup: CDR1 LGHDT, CDR2 YNNKEL (reference sequence). With V trimmed by 4 bases and J by 11 bases, 9 bases remained unmatched. As DNA, the CDR3 is TGTGCCAGCAGCCTGGAACAGGGGGCGCGAACACCCCTCCACTTT. Amino acids: CASSLEQGARTPLHF.

This sequence joins TRBV12-5 and TRBJ2-1; 10 bases are a match to TRBD1. The V and J ends lost 4 bases and 2 bases, in that order; junction bases with no gene match: 5. CDR3 size: 16 residues. CDR1 is LGHNT, CDR2 FRNRAP, per germline. CDR3 bases: TGTGCTAGTGGTTCTCGACAGGGGGCCACCTACAATGAGCAGTTCTTC. Its translation: CASGSRQGATYNEQFF.

The chain employs TRBV5-6 and TRBJ1-1; weak D call: TRBD1 (6 bases). In germline, CDR1 is SGHDT, CDR2 YYEEEE. With 1 base removed from V and 0 bases from J, the gap between germline ends came to 13 bases. The CDR3 covers 16 residues. This CDR3 is CASSLIQGRLNTEAFF. The CDR3 DNA sequence: TGTGCCAGCAGCTTGATCCAGGGGCGCCTGAACACTGAAGCTTTCTTT.

The rearrangement uses TRBV4-1 and TRBJ1-5, with D possibly being TRBD1 (5 bases). The V gene lost 2 bases and the J gene lost 5 bases, with 7 bases spanning the gap. The CDR3 consists of 13 residues. The germline gives CDR1 MGHRA, CDR2 YSYEKL. This CDR3 is CASSQQGYQPQHF. For the CDR3, the DNA is TGCGCCAGCAGCCAACAGGGTTATCAGCCCCAGCATTTT.

The chain employs TRBV6-5 and TRBJ2-7; TRBD1 agrees at 9 bases. The V gene's germline CDR1 is MNHEY and CDR2 SVGAGI. CDR3 length: 15 amino acids. V shed 0 bases and J 2 bases; nucleotides not matched to a gene: 2. In nucleotides, the CDR3 is TGTGCCAGCAGTTACTCGACAGGGGGAGCCTACGAGCAGTACTTC. It encodes CASSYSTGGAYEQYF.

The gene calls are TRBV6-5 and TRBJ1-2; 11 bases agree with TRBD1. The CDR3 extends over 16 amino acids. CDR1 MNHEY and CDR2 SVGAGI come from the germline V gene. The V and J ends lost 4 bases and 4 bases, in that order; junction bases with no gene match: 8. CDR3 region: CASSFTRTGGVYGYTF. The CDR3 DNA follows: TGTGCCAGCAGTTTTACGAGGACAGGGGGCGTCTATGGCTACACCTTC.

The chain links TRBV21-1 to TRBJ1-1. TRBV21-1 is marked as a pseudogene. CDR3 size: 10 residues. The CDR3 nucleotides read TGTGCCAGCAGCAAAGATAGAGCTTTCTTT. Translated, it gives CASSKDRAFF.

This clone occurred once. This chain joins TRBV2 and TRBJ1-2, with unresolved D. CDR3 length: 11 amino acids. Looked up from germline, CDR1 is SNHLY and CDR2 is FYNNEI. Trimming removed 5 bases from V and 4 bases from J, with 5 bases in between. The CDR3 is CASSPSYGYTF. The CDR3 coding sequence is TGTGCCAGCAGTCCGTCCTATGGCTACACCTTC.

As to this clone: Other DNA sequences in the same sample also yield this CDR3. The chain employs TRBV7-9 and TRBJ2-7, with a tentative D call TRBD1 (5 bases). Deletions cut 3 bases from V and 2 bases from J, with 14 bases between. The CDR3 totals 15 residues. Germline V lookup: CDR1 SEHNR, CDR2 FQNEAQ (reference sequence). In DNA, the CDR3 is TGTGCCAGCAGCTTCGGAACAGGTGGACCCTACGAGCAGTACTTC. Its translation: CASSFGTGGPYEQYF.

The V and J genes are TRBV4-1 and TRBJ1-2; D is possibly TRBD1 (6 bases). CDR3 length: 17 residues. V lost 0 bases, J lost 4 bases, and 18 bases lay in between. Germline V gene sequence: CDR1 MGHRA, CDR2 YSYEKL. The CDR3: CASSQDSTGWESYGYTF. The CDR3 bases are TGCGCCAGCAGCCAAGATTCTACAGGGTGGGAGTCCTATGGCTACACCTTC.

The rearrangement uses TRBV10-3 and TRBJ2-7, with D possibly being TRBD1 (5 bases). Trimming shortened V by 2 bases and J by 0 bases, and 11 bases separated the two germline ends. CDR3 length: 15 amino acids. CDR1 is ENHRY, CDR2 SYGVKD, per germline. The CDR3 region has the DNA TGTGCCATCAGTGAGGGGGCTACGAGCTCCTACGAGCAGTACTTC. It yields the protein CAISEGATSSYEQYF.

The J gene is TRBJ2-5, the V gene TRBV6-2 or TRBV6-3; 14 positions match TRBD2. This CDR3 comprises 21 residues. Germline CDR1 MNHEY, CDR2 SVGEGT. The ends lost 4 bases at V and 0 bases at J; junction bases unmatched: 16. Here the CDR3 DNA reads TGTGCCAGCAGTTTCCCCCGCGACTGGACTAGCGGGGGGCATCACCAAGAGACCCAGTACTTC. This translates into CASSFPRDWTSGGHHQETQYF.

The V gene is TRBV5-1, the J gene TRBJ1-1, with D unclear. Trimming took off 0 bases at V and 1 base at J, with 7 bases between the two ends. Germline V gives CDR1 SGHRS, CDR2 YFSETQ. CDR3 length equals 14 residues. As DNA, the CDR3 is TGCGCCAGCAGCTTGGTCACTTGGAACACTGAAGCTTTCTTT. It codes for CASSLVTWNTEAFF.

CDR3 residues: CASRQGLAYEQYF. Here the CDR3 DNA reads TGCGCCAGCAGGCAGGGGCTTGCCTACGAGCAGTACTTC. The J gene is TRBJ2-7, the V gene TRBV5-1, with TRBD1 as a possible D gene (6 bases). V lost 5 bases, J lost 2 bases, and 11 bases lay in between. Germline-derived CDR1 and CDR2 are SGHRS and YFSETQ. The CDR3 has 13 amino acids.